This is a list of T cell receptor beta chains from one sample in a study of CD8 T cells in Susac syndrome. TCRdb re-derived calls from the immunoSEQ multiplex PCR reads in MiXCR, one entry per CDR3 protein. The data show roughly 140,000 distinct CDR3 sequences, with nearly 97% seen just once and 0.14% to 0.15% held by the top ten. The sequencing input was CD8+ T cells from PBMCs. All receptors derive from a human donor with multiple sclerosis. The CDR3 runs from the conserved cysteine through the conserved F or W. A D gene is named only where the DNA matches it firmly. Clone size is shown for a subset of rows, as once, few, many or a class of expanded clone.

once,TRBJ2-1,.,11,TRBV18,CASQTGYEQFF,TGTGCCAGCCAAACCGGGTATGAGCAGTTCTTC
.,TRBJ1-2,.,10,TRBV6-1,CASEAAGHTF,TGTGCCAGCGAGGCGGCGGGCCACACCTTC
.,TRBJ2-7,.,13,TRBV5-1,CASSPDLAYEQYF,TGCGCCAGCAGCCCCGACTTAGCCTACGAGCAGTACTTC
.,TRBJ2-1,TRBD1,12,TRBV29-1,CSVTRQGNEQFF,TGCAGCGTTACCCGACAGGGAAATGAGCAGTTCTTC
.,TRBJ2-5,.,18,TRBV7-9,CASSSPPEPGFHQETQYF,TGTGCCAGCAGCTCGCCGCCGGAACCAGGGTTCCACCAAGAGACCCAGTACTTC
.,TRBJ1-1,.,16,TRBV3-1,CASSQGLPGGWTEAFF,TGTGCCAGCAGCCAAGGTCTCCCAGGAGGATGGACTGAAGCTTTCTTT
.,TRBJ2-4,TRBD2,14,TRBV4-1,CASSQVTSVHIQYF,TGCGCCAGCAGCCAAGTGACTAGCGTGCACATTCAGTACTTC
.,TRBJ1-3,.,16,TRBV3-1,CASSLTTHYSGNTIYF,TGTGCCAGCAGTCTAACGACGCATTACTCTGGAAACACCATATATTTT
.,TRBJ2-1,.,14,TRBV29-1,CSVEVSYSYNEQFF,TGCAGCGTTGAAGTGAGTTACTCCTACAATGAGCAGTTCTTC
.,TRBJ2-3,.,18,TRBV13,CASSSTGLLRSSTDTQYF,TGTGCCAGCAGCTCGACAGGCCTACTTCGATCTAGCACAGATACGCAGTATTTT
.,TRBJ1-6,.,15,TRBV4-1,CASSQGRRTNSPLHF,TGCGCCAGCAGCCAAGGAAGACGTACGAATTCACCCCTCCACTTT
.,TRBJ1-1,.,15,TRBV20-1,CSARVPRIMNTEAFF,TGCAGTGCTAGAGTGCCTAGGATCATGAACACTGAAGCTTTCTTT
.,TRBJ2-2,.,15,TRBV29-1,CSVEDGGMNTGELFF,TGCAGCGTTGAAGATGGAGGCATGAACACCGGGGAGCTGTTTTTT
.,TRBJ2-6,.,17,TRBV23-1,CASSAGTETSGANVLTF,TGCGCCAGCAGCGCCGGGACGGAAACCTCTGGGGCCAACGTCCTGACTTTC
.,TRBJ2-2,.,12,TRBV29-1,CSVRGATGELFF,TGCAGCGTAAGGGGGGCGACCGGGGAGCTGTTTTTT
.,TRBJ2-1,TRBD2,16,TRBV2,CASPRLGGGLVDEQFF,TGTGCCAGCCCGAGATTGGGCGGGGGGCTCGTGGATGAGCAGTTCTTC